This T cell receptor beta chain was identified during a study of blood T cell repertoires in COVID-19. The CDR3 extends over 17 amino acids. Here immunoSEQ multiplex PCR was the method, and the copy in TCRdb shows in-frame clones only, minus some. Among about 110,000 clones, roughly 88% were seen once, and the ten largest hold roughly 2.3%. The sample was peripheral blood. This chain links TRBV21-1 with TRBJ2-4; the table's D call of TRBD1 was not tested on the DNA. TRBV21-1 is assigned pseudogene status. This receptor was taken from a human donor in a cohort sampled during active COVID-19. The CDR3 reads CASRPDRVRLAKNIQYF. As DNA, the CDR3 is TGTGCCAGCAGACCTGACAGGGTCCGGCTAGCCAAAAACATTCAGTACTTC.